Each of the 9 T cell receptor beta chains below was sequenced from the same sample in a study of PD-L1 blockade in urothelial cancer. Time point in this sample: pretreatment peripheral blood. Sequencing used immunoSEQ multiplex PCR; TCRdb keeps in-frame clones, though not all of them. Of 130,000 or so clones listed, about 88% are singletons. This specimen was PBMCs, taken around atezolizumab (anti-PD-L1) treatment. Receptors were obtained from a man aged 50 to 59 with urothelial cancer.

The rearrangement links TRBV9 to TRBJ1-1, with unresolved D. This CDR3 comprises 15 residues. Trimming removed 0 bases from V and 1 base from J, with 10 bases in between. Germline assignment: CDR1 SGDLS and CDR2 YYNGEE. CDR3 in DNA: TGTGCCAGCAGCGTAGGCGGGGAGGGGAACACTGAAGCTTTCTTT. This translates into CASSVGGEGNTEAFF.

The sample holds one count of this clone. V is TRBV7-9 and J is TRBJ2-5; D possibly corresponds to TRBD1 (5 bases). Between the trimmed V and J ends, which lost 8 bases and 2 bases, there was a span of 15 bases. CDR1 is SEHNR, CDR2 FQNEAQ, per germline (reference sequence). The CDR3 totals 14 residues. The CDR3 is CASVRGAGQETQYF. CDR3 bases: TGTGCCAGCGTCCGTGGGGCAGGACAAGAGACCCAGTACTTC.

The CDR3 loop is CAGESYEQYF. Written as DNA, the CDR3 is TGTGCCGGAGAATCCTACGAGCAGTACTTC. This chain joins TRBV11-2 and TRBJ2-7; D not resolved. Germline V gene data show CDR1 as SGHAT and CDR2 as FQNNGV. CDR3 length: 10 residues. Trimming removed 11 bases from V and 1 base from J, with 6 bases in between.

V usage is TRBV25-1 and J usage is TRBJ1-1, with TRBD1 as a possible D gene (6 bases). This CDR3 contains 14 residues. V lost 6 bases and J lost 3, with 14 bases in between. Germline V gene data show CDR1 as MGHDK and CDR2 as SYGVNS. The chain's CDR3 is CASRDTGLYTEAFF. The CDR3 DNA follows: TGTGCCAGCAGGGACACAGGGTTGTACACTGAAGCTTTCTTT.

This clone was seen a handful of times. The CDR3 region has the DNA TGCGCCAGCAGCATCCGGGACAGCTACAATGAGCAGTTCTTC. This translates into CASSIRDSYNEQFF. This chain joins TRBV4-1 and TRBJ2-1, with 7 bases aligning to TRBD1. Germline V CDR1 and CDR2: MGHRA, YSYEKL. Losses at the gene ends were 5 bases for V and 3 bases for J; bases not matched to a gene: 4. CDR3 length: 14 amino acids.

This sequence joins TRBV13 and TRBJ1-2; 8 nucleotides align to TRBD1. With V trimmed by 8 bases and J by 1 base, 12 bases remained unmatched. The germline CDR1 and CDR2 sequences are PRHDT and FYEKMQ (reference sequence). This CDR3 is built from 16 residues. For the CDR3, the DNA is TGTGCCAGCCCCCCGATAGGGACAGGAATTAACTATGGCTACACCTTC. Its translation: CASPPIGTGINYGYTF.

J is TRBJ1-1 and V is TRBV28; 8 bases are a match to TRBD1. This CDR3 spans 16 amino acids. Trimming at V came to 5 bases and at J to 5 bases, leaving 13 bases not matched to a gene. The germline CDR1 and CDR2 sequences are MDHEN and SYDVKM. The CDR3: CASSPRVRGLGTEAFF. The CDR3 nucleotides are TGTGCCAGCAGTCCCCGGGTCAGGGGGCTAGGGACTGAAGCTTTCTTT.

This sequence joins TRBV5-1 and TRBJ1-4, with 11 bases identical to TRBD1. The germline V gene encodes CDR1 SGHRS and CDR2 YFSETQ. The CDR3 contains 16 residues. Losses at the gene ends were 5 bases for V and 5 bases for J; bases not matched to a gene: 8. CDR3 region: CASRLLGTGGNEKLFF. The CDR3 DNA reads as TGCGCCAGCAGATTGTTGGGGACAGGGGGGAATGAAAAACTGTTTTTT.

This clone appeared once. V gene TRBV9 combines with J gene TRBJ2-6; D remains unclear. The ends were cut back, 0 bases at V and 2 bases at J, with 6 bases in the middle. Germline CDR1 reads SGDLS; CDR2 reads YYNGEE. This CDR3 is built from 15 residues. Here the CDR3 DNA reads TGTGCCAGCAGCGTAGATCCGGCTGGGGCCAACGTCCTGACTTTC. Amino acid sequence: CASSVDPAGANVLTF.